These T cell receptor beta chains were read from a single sample in a study of blood T cells in healthy people across ages. TCRdb reanalysed the 5' RACE reads using MiXCR and keeps one entry per CDR3 protein. The top ten clones hold roughly 13% of a sample with 650,000 to 700,000 distinct CDR3 sequences, around 50% of them seen once. Specimen: blood. These receptors all come from a woman at least 80 years old in good health. The CDR3 runs from the conserved cysteine through the conserved F or W. D genes are given only for firm matches. Size values are once, few and many counts, or a class for expanded clones, and some rows have none.

abundance: .; j_gene: TRBJ2-1; v_gene: TRBV3-1; d_gene: TRBD2; len: 15; CDR3aa: CVSSQTGGPYNEQFF; CDR3nt: TGTGTCAGCAGCCAAACGGGGGGGCCGTACAATGAGCAGTTCTTC
abundance: once; j_gene: TRBJ1-1; v_gene: TRBV7-2; d_gene: .; len: 16; CDR3aa: CASSLQAGTPNTEAFF; CDR3nt: TGTGCCAGCAGCCTACAGGCCGGGACACCGAACACTGAAGCTTTCTTT
abundance: .; j_gene: TRBJ2-5; v_gene: TRBV7-3; d_gene: TRBD2; len: 16; CDR3aa: CASTYFSGATGKTQYF; CDR3nt: TGTGCCAGCACCTACTTTAGCGGGGCCACCGGAAAGACCCAGTACTTC
abundance: .; j_gene: TRBJ2-7; v_gene: TRBV4-2; d_gene: TRBD2; len: 16; CDR3aa: CASSQVSGSSYNEQYF; CDR3nt: TGTGCCAGCAGCCAGGTTAGCGGGAGTTCCTACAATGAGCAGTACTTC
abundance: many; j_gene: TRBJ2-5; v_gene: TRBV12-3/TRBV12-4; d_gene: .; len: 15; CDR3aa: CASSLGGTKLETQYF; CDR3nt: TGTGCCAGCAGTTTAGGGGGGACAAAACTAGAGACCCAGTACTTC
abundance: .; j_gene: TRBJ2-1; v_gene: TRBV7-6; d_gene: TRBD2; len: 15; CDR3aa: CASTREAGYYNEQFF; CDR3nt: TGTGCCAGCACCAGAGAAGCGGGATACTACAATGAGCAGTTCTTC
abundance: .; j_gene: TRBJ1-5; v_gene: TRBV6-5; d_gene: .; len: 15; CDR3aa: CASSPQRTGAQPQHF; CDR3nt: TGTGCCAGCAGCCCCCAAAGGACGGGCGCCCAGCCCCAGCATTTT
abundance: .; j_gene: TRBJ2-3; v_gene: TRBV24-1; d_gene: .; len: 13; CDR3aa: CASAAGGGDTQYF; CDR3nt: TGTGCCTCCGCTGCCGGAGGGGGAGATACGCAGTATTTT
abundance: .; j_gene: TRBJ2-5; v_gene: TRBV27; d_gene: .; len: 13; CDR3aa: CASSPTNGETQYF; CDR3nt: TGTGCCAGCAGCCCGACGAACGGGGAGACCCAGTACTTC
abundance: .; j_gene: TRBJ1-2; v_gene: TRBV30; d_gene: .; len: 11; CDR3aa: CAWSVIRFYTF; CDR3nt: TGTGCCTGGAGTGTAATTCGCTTCTACACCTTC
abundance: .; j_gene: TRBJ2-3; v_gene: TRBV7-2; d_gene: .; len: 14; CDR3aa: CASSLGARLDTQYF; CDR3nt: TGTGCCAGCAGCTTAGGGGCCCGGCTTGATACGCAGTATTTT
abundance: .; j_gene: TRBJ2-7; v_gene: TRBV7-2; d_gene: TRBD2; len: 16; CDR3aa: CASSLALTSGYYEQYF; CDR3nt: TGTGCCAGCAGCTTAGCGCTCACTAGCGGGTACTACGAGCAGTACTTC
abundance: .; j_gene: TRBJ1-6; v_gene: TRBV18; d_gene: .; len: 15; CDR3aa: CASSPTGSRNSPLHF; CDR3nt: TGTGCCAGCTCACCAACAGGATCTAGGAATTCACCCCTCCACTTT
abundance: .; j_gene: TRBJ2-7; v_gene: TRBV6-6; d_gene: TRBD2; len: 14; CDR3aa: CASLAGDSGYVQYF; CDR3nt: TGTGCCAGCCTCGCGGGGGATAGCGGCTACGTGCAGTACTTC
abundance: many; j_gene: TRBJ2-1; v_gene: TRBV5-1; d_gene: TRBD1; len: 15; CDR3aa: CASATRDSTHNEQFF; CDR3nt: TGCGCCAGCGCCACCAGGGACAGCACACACAATGAGCAGTTCTTC
abundance: many; j_gene: TRBJ1-2; v_gene: TRBV20-1; d_gene: .; len: 14; CDR3aa: CSARPARTEDGYTF; CDR3nt: TGCAGTGCTAGACCCGCCCGGACAGAGGATGGCTACACCTTC
abundance: .; j_gene: TRBJ1-4; v_gene: TRBV4-2; d_gene: .; len: 15; CDR3aa: CASSQTAATNEKLFF; CDR3nt: TGTGCCAGCAGCCAGACAGCTGCAACTAATGAAAAACTGTTTTTT
abundance: .; j_gene: TRBJ2-5; v_gene: TRBV30; d_gene: TRBD1; len: 16; CDR3aa: CAWSVRTGLLQETQYF; CDR3nt: TGTGCCTGGAGTGTACGGACAGGGCTACTCCAAGAGACCCAGTACTTC
abundance: .; j_gene: TRBJ1-1; v_gene: TRBV25-1; d_gene: TRBD1; len: 18; CDR3aa: CASSPRIDRGGGNTEAFF; CDR3nt: TGTGCCAGCAGTCCCCGGATAGACAGGGGAGGTGGGAACACTGAAGCTTTCTTT
abundance: few; j_gene: TRBJ1-1; v_gene: TRBV7-9; d_gene: .; len: 16; CDR3aa: CASSYDPGNKGTEAFF; CDR3nt: TGTGCCAGCAGCTATGACCCAGGGAACAAGGGCACTGAAGCTTTCTTT
abundance: .; j_gene: TRBJ2-1; v_gene: TRBV28; d_gene: .; len: 12; CDR3aa: CASSPSTREQFF; CDR3nt: TGTGCCAGCAGTCCGTCGACTAGGGAGCAGTTCTTC
abundance: .; j_gene: TRBJ1-1; v_gene: TRBV7-3; d_gene: .; len: 14; CDR3aa: CASSLNMVSDEAFF; CDR3nt: TGTGCCAGCAGCTTAAATATGGTTTCTGACGAAGCTTTCTTT
abundance: .; j_gene: TRBJ1-2; v_gene: TRBV10-3; d_gene: TRBD1; len: 15; CDR3aa: CAISDSGGINYGYTF; CDR3nt: TGTGCCATCAGTGATTCAGGGGGGATTAACTATGGCTACACCTTC